This T cell receptor beta chain emerged from a study of CD8 T cells in Susac syndrome. The authors carried out high-throughput sequencing of TCR beta. They applied it to CD8+ and CD4+ T cells obtained from blood. TEMRA cells underwent FACS enrichment and CD8+ and CD4+ T cells underwent negative isolation. Random hexamers served to reverse transcribe about 0.5 to 1 ug RNA. TCR beta CDR3 was amplified by immunoSEQ covering 54 Vbeta and 13 Jbeta. MiXCR was run by TCRdb on the immunoSEQ multiplex PCR reads, yielding one entry per CDR3 protein. Of approximately 190,000 distinct CDR3 sequences in the sample, roughly nine tenths are singletons; the top ten hold 0.075% to 0.095%. The ends were cut back, 7 bases at V and 2 bases at J, with 9 bases in the middle. CDR3 length: 13 amino acids.

The clonotype originates from a human donor with Susac syndrome. The chain is built from TRBV12-3 or TRBV12-4 and TRBJ1-5; D unclear. Sequencing was done on a sample of CD4+ T cells from PBMCs. Written as DNA, the CDR3 is TGTGCCAGCACACTTTATGGCAATCAGCCCCAGCATTTT. Its translation: CASTLYGNQPQHF.